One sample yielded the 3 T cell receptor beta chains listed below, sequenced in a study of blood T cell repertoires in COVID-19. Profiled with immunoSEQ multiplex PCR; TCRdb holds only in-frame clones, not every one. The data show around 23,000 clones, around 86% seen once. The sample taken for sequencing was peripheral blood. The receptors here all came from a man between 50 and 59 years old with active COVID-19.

This CDR3 is CATSRAGYQETQYF. The DNA of the CDR3 is TGTGCCACCAGCAGAGCGGGGTACCAAGAGACCCAGTACTTC. The rearrangement uses TRBV15 and TRBJ2-5; perhaps TRBD2 as D (5 bases). CDR1 is LNHNV, CDR2 YYDKDF, per germline (reference sequence). Between the trimmed V and J ends, which lost 1 base and 0 bases, there was a span of 6 bases. The CDR3 covers 14 residues.

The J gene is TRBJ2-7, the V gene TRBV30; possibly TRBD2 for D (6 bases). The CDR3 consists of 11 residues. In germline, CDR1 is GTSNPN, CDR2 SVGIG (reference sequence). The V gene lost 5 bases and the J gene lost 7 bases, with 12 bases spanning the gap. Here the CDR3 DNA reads TGTGCCTGGTCTACGCGGGAAGAGCAGTACTTC. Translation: CAWSTREEQYF. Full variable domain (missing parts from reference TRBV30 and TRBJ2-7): SQTIHQWPATLVQPVGSPLSLECTVEGTSNPNLYWYRQAAGRGLQLLFYSVGIGQISSEVPQNLSASRPQDRQFILSSKKLLLSDSGFYLCAWSTREEQYFGPGTRLTVT.

The CDR3 is CASSAQAGGPGGYEQYF. The CDR3 nucleotides read TGTGCCAGCAGCGCCCAGGCGGGAGGGCCGGGGGGCTACGAGCAGTACTTC. The chain couples TRBV7-8 to TRBJ2-7, with 9 bases matching TRBD2. The length of the CDR3 is 17 residues. Germline V gene data show CDR1 as SGHVS and CDR2 as FQNEAQ. Trimming at V came to 5 bases and at J to 3 bases, leaving 14 bases not matched to a gene.